Following are 23 T cell receptor beta chains from one sample sequenced in a study of T cells in Graves' hyperthyroidism and ophthalmopathy. Amplification yielded TCR beta CDR3 regions, with RNA transcripts as the source. The HTBI primer set served for first-round RT-PCR of the TCR CDR3. One entry per CDR3 protein, called by TCRdb with MiXCR from the multiplex PCR reads. The data hold tens of thousands of distinct CDR3 sequences, with roughly half observed a single time. Sequenced sample: peripheral blood or thyroid tissue (not recorded which). These receptors all stem from a man aged 18 to 29 with Graves' hyperthyroidism.

This clonotype appeared many times. The J gene is TRBJ1-1, the V gene TRBV6-1; no firm D call. Per germline, CDR1 MNHNS and CDR2 SASEGT. V was pared by 2 bases and J by 3 bases, with 13 bases between. The CDR3 is 15 residues long. The CDR3 DNA reads as TGTGCCAGCAGTGAATACCGCGCGGCGTACACTGAAGCTTTCTTT. It yields the protein CASSEYRAAYTEAFF.

The gene calls are TRBV25-1 and TRBJ1-2; D uncertain. CDR1 MGHDK and CDR2 SYGVNS come from the germline V gene. V gave up 4 bases and J gave up 1 base, with 7 bases separating them. The CDR3 spans 13 residues. The DNA of the CDR3 is TGTGCCAGCAGTGTACAGATTAACTATGGCTACACCTTC. Translation gives CASSVQINYGYTF.

In its sample, this clonotype was seen many times. One end of the junction varies from germline; a read error may be responsible. The chain recombines TRBV28 with TRBJ2-7, with 7 bases lining up with TRBD1. The germline V gene encodes CDR1 MDHEN and CDR2 SYDVKM. CDR3 length equals 15 residues. CDR3 DNA sequence: TGTGCCAGCAGTTCATCACACGGGACAGTCCCACAGTGGCGCTTC. Residues: CASSSSHGTVPQWRF.

The chain is built from TRBV10-3 and TRBJ1-3; 9 bases line up with TRBD1. V lost 7 bases to trimming and J lost 4 bases; unmatched junction nucleotides: 8. The CDR3 consists of 15 residues. Germline CDR1 is ENHRY and CDR2 is SYGVKD. This chain's CDR3 is CAINLGTGRGNTIYF. In DNA, the CDR3 is TGTGCCATCAACCTCGGGACAGGGCGGGGAAACACCATATATTTT.

This clonotype was found a few times. The V and J genes are TRBV28 and TRBJ2-7, with D maybe TRBD2 (6 bases). V dropped 7 bases and J dropped 6 bases, with 25 bases sitting between them. Germline CDR1 and CDR2: MDHEN and SYDVKM. The CDR3 totals 16 residues. The CDR3 is CASTTITGLKLGEQYF. In DNA form, the CDR3 reads TGTGCCAGCACAACCATAACGGGACTGAAGCTAGGCGAGCAGTACTTC.

By share of the sample, this clonotype is medium-sized. The V call is TRBV20-1, the J call TRBJ1-1; D uncertain. CDR3 length: 15 amino acids. Germline CDR1 reads DFQATT; CDR2 reads SNEGSKA (reference sequence). V lost 5 bases to trimming and J lost 0 bases, with 16 bases between them. CDR3 sequence reads: CSAGSPIRMNTEAFF. CDR3 in DNA: TGCAGTGCTGGCAGCCCAATACGCATGAACACTGAAGCTTTCTTT.

The chain carries TRBV7-9 and TRBJ2-7; D uncertain. CDR1 SEHNR and CDR2 FQNEAQ come from the germline V gene (reference sequence). Trimming pared 5 bases from V and 6 bases from J, leaving 11 bases between. This CDR3 has 12 amino acids. In DNA, the CDR3 is TGTGCCAGCAGCGCTAGTTACGGCGAGCAGTACTTC. Protein sequence: CASSASYGEQYF.

This clonotype was seen only a few times. The chain carries TRBV29-1 and TRBJ2-5, with TRBD2 matching 16 bases. The CDR3 length is 18 residues. Germline lookup yields CDR1 SQVTM and CDR2 ANQGSEA. J lost 5 bases, V lost 6 bases, and 15 bases had no gene match. The CDR3 region is CSVPKRGGLAGGQETQYF. CDR3 nucleotide sequence: TGCAGCGTACCAAAGCGGGGGGGACTAGCGGGGGGGCAGGAGACCCAGTACTTC.

Regarding this clonotype: This may stem from a read error, because a much larger clone lies one nucleotide away. The conserved closing phenylalanine or tryptophan is absent in this CDR3, likely reflecting a read error. The chain is built from TRBV13 and TRBJ2-7; 10 nucleotides line up with TRBD2. This CDR3 is 18 amino acids long. J lost 2 bases, V lost 1 base, and 11 bases had no gene match. Germline lookup yields CDR1 PRHDT and CDR2 FYEKMQ (reference sequence). The CDR3 sequence is CASSLAAAGGPGPYEQYL. The CDR3 nucleotides are TGTGCCAGCAGCTTAGCCGCAGCGGGAGGGCCCGGGCCCTACGAGCAGTACCTC.

The rearrangement uses TRBV5-1 and TRBJ2-5, with D uncertain. Between the trimmed V and J ends, which lost 2 bases and 0 bases, there was a span of 8 bases. CDR1 is SGHRS, CDR2 YFSETQ, per germline. The CDR3 sequence is 14 residues long. CDR3 nucleotide sequence: TGCGCCAGCAGCTTAGCAGGAGACCAAGAGACCCAGTACTTC. This translates into CASSLAGDQETQYF.

CDR3 loop: CATSRERDRAEAFF. The DNA of the CDR3 is TGTGCCACCAGCAGAGAAAGGGACAGGGCTGAAGCTTTCTTT. The chain couples TRBV15 to TRBJ1-1; 9 bases align to TRBD1. V dropped 0 bases and J dropped 6; count of bases not matched to a gene: 2. The CDR3 loop spans 14 amino acids. CDR1 LNHNV and CDR2 YYDKDF come from the germline V gene (reference sequence).

This clonotype was recorded many times. This CDR3 is CASRLPRTSSSTDTQYF. CDR3 DNA: TGTGCCAGCAGGCTCCCACGGACTAGCTCTAGCACAGATACGCAGTATTTT. The chain is built from TRBV6-5 and TRBJ2-3, with 8 positions matching TRBD2. Germline-derived CDR1 and CDR2 are MNHEY and SVGAGI. The CDR3 length is 17 residues. The ends lost 6 bases at V and 0 bases at J; junction bases unmatched: 11.

In its sample, this clonotype was seen many times. The chain joins TRBV20-1 to TRBJ2-3; unclear D gene. With 1 base removed from V and 3 bases from J, the gap between germline ends came to 11 bases. The CDR3 covers 14 residues. Germline V gene data show CDR1 as DFQATT and CDR2 as SNEGSKA (reference sequence). The CDR3 is CSARGQAGTDTQYF. The CDR3 DNA sequence: TGCAGTGCTAGAGGGCAGGCCGGGACAGATACGCAGTATTTT.

The sample holds many counts of this clonotype. The chain links TRBV2 to TRBJ2-7; D is uncertain. Per germline, CDR1 SNHLY and CDR2 FYNNEI. V was trimmed by 5 bases and J by 3 bases, leaving 5 bases between them. This CDR3 region has 11 residues. The CDR3 protein is CASSRNYEQYF. Written as DNA, the CDR3 is TGTGCCAGCAGTCGAAACTACGAGCAGTACTTC.

In the case of this clonotype: A read error may produce the germline difference seen at one junction end. The chain recombines TRBV5-1 with TRBJ2-7, with D perhaps TRBD1 (5 bases). Germline CDR1 reads SGHRS; CDR2 reads YFSETQ. The CDR3 length is 14 residues. The CDR3 bases are TGCGCCAGCAGCCAAGACAGAATCCCTGGCGAGCAGTGCTTC. This encodes CASSQDRIPGEQCF.

The table lists this clonotype with many counts. V is TRBV10-3 and J is TRBJ2-6; the match to TRBD2 covers 7 bases. Germline CDR1 is ENHRY and CDR2 is SYGVKD. J gave up 4 bases and V 6 bases, and 18 bases lay outside the gene matches. The CDR3 spans 19 residues. CDR3 protein: CAIRKQAAGESSGANVLTF. The CDR3 DNA follows: TGTGCCATCAGAAAGCAGGCGGCGGGAGAAAGTTCCGGGGCCAACGTCCTGACTTTC.

Only one count was recorded for this clonotype. This sequence joins TRBV11-2 and TRBJ1-1; possible D gene TRBD1, 6 bases. The CDR3 is 15 amino acids. The V and J ends lost 5 bases and 4 bases respectively, with 17 bases between them. In germline, CDR1 is SGHAT, CDR2 FQNNGV. The CDR3 here is CASSDRRTRVTEAFF. The DNA of the CDR3 is TGTGCCAGCAGCGACAGGAGAACTAGAGTCACTGAAGCTTTCTTT.

The chain couples TRBV6-5 to TRBJ2-1, with 10 bases matching TRBD1. Germline trimming cut 10 bases from V and 9 bases from J; bases unmatched to any gene: 12. From germline, CDR1 is MNHEY and CDR2 SVGAGI. CDR3 length: 14 amino acids. The CDR3 sequence is CAISGTGDGIEQFF. CDR3 nucleotides: TGTGCCATCAGCGGGACAGGGGACGGTATTGAGCAGTTCTTC.

This chain links TRBV7-6 with TRBJ1-2; D gene uncertain. CDR1 is SGHVS, CDR2 FNYEAQ, per germline. Trimming left V 6 bases short and J 5 bases short, with 16 bases between. CDR3 length: 14 residues. In DNA form, the CDR3 reads TGTGCCAGCAGACCGGCCCAACCCCGTTATGGCTACACCTTC. Protein product: CASRPAQPRYGYTF.

The V gene is TRBV7-9, the J gene TRBJ1-3; D remains ambiguous. Germline V gene data show CDR1 as SEHNR and CDR2 as FQNEAQ (reference sequence). V gave up 3 bases and J gave up 3 bases, with 9 bases separating them. The CDR3 is made up of 14 amino acids. CDR3: CASSLDQLGNTIYF. CDR3 in DNA: TGTGCCAGCAGCTTGGATCAGCTTGGAAACACCATATATTTT.

This clonotype was recorded only once. The rearrangement links TRBV6-5 to TRBJ1-4; D gene uncertain. Trimming took off 5 bases at V and 0 bases at J, with 10 bases between the two ends. Germline CDR1 reads MNHEY; CDR2 reads SVGAGI. The CDR3 runs 15 residues. The CDR3 loop is CASSPDGATNEKLFF. The CDR3 nucleotides read TGTGCCAGCAGTCCGGACGGAGCAACTAATGAAAAACTGTTTTTT.

This clonotype was detected ten times or more. The V gene is TRBV4-3, the J gene TRBJ1-5; perhaps TRBD1 as D (5 bases). CDR1 and CDR2 (germline): LGHNA, YSLEER. The CDR3 is made up of 15 amino acids. The germline V and J ends were trimmed by 0 bases and 4 bases, with 10 bases remaining between them. The CDR3 protein is CASSQDRQPNQPQHF. In DNA form, the CDR3 reads TGCGCCAGCAGCCAAGATAGACAGCCTAATCAGCCCCAGCATTTT.

This clonotype was observed at least ten times. The chain recombines TRBV7-8 with TRBJ1-2; D gene unclear. Germline values: CDR1 SGHVS, CDR2 FQNEAQ. The ends were cut back, 3 bases at V and 5 bases at J, with 10 bases in the middle. The length of the CDR3 is 13 residues. The CDR3 sequence is CASSLNSGYGYTF. CDR3 nucleotides: TGTGCCAGCAGCTTGAACAGTGGGTATGGCTACACCTTC.